These T cell receptor beta chains were read from a single sample in a study of regulatory T cells in long-lasting Graves disease. TCRdb re-analysed the multiplex PCR reads in MiXCR, keeping a single row per CDR3 protein. The profile shows roughly 400,000 distinct CDR3 sequences, roughly 20% of them singletons. This specimen was peripheral blood mononuclear cells (PBMCs), taken when the disease was refractory, from a patient treated with antithyroid drugs. Every receptor here comes from a female donor with Graves disease. CDR3s leave out the opening cysteine and the closing phenylalanine or tryptophan.

TRBJ1-1	TRBV27	ASSSLLSEGEAF
TRBJ2-7	TRBV18	ASSTKTGVDEQY
TRBJ1-2	TRBV24-1	ATSEDRESYGYT
TRBJ2-7	TRBV6-5	ASSYTGTELDEQY
TRBJ2-2	TRBV2	ASRPAGLPYTGELF
TRBJ1-6	TRBV6-1	ASSGGVYSPLH
TRBJ2-7	TRBV6-9	ASSYGPSSGSYEQY
TRBJ1-1	TRBV15	ATSRDLRQTNTEAF
TRBJ1-5	TRBV19	ASSIGGGTYQPQH
TRBJ1-5	TRBV6-2/TRBV6-3	ASGTNDVNQPQH
TRBJ1-2	TRBV6-1	ASSRGVNYGYT
TRBJ2-7	TRBV12-3/TRBV12-4	ASSLHSGSYEQY
TRBJ2-7	TRBV6-2/TRBV6-3	ASSKTSGTEQY
TRBJ2-1	TRBV27	ASSPLAGDREQF
TRBJ2-5	TRBV27	ASSLSSGGIKTQY
TRBJ2-4	TRBV27	ASRDSKNIQY
TRBJ2-7	TRBV25-1	ASSDQTGGARTRSYEQY